The present T cell receptor (beta chain) was sequenced within a study of control samples from healthy donors and cancer patients (dated by TCRdb to 2020 to 2021). The CDR3, cysteine through phenylalanine, is 15 amino acids long. Kept here is only the CDR3 DNA, which spans 45 bases and is read in frame from base 1. CDR1 MDHEN and CDR2 SYDVKM are derived from the germline V gene. V has 6 bases trimmed and J has 7 bases trimmed; junction bases matching no gene number 7. Library generation was performed with the immunoSEQ multiplex PCR assay. TCRdb stores this immuneACCESS table with in-frame sequences only. Part of the clones is absent; in the studies checked, under half of the shortfall reflects unresolved V genes, and no reason is known for the rest. The table for this sample lists over 110,000 clones; roughly 89% of them were counted only once. The ten largest clones capture 10% to 12% of the sample.

Note on this clone: Its antigen has not been determined. No much larger clone exists at a distance of one base, and base qualities are not known.

The chain is encoded by TRBV28 joined to TRBJ1-5; 12 bases in between match TRBD1. This TCR was recovered from a man aged 25-40 years in good health. The sequenced sample was blood. The nucleotide sequence reads as follows: TGTGCCAGCAGCCCCCGGGACAGGGGGCACCAGCCCCAGCATTTT. Protein translation: CASSPRDRGHQPQHF. Reference TRBV28 and TRBJ1-5 proteins supply the regions before and after the CDR3; the full variable domain is: DVKVTQSSRYLVKRTGEKVFLECVQDMDHENMFWYRQDPGLGLRLIYFSYDVKMKEKGDIPEGYSVSREKKERFSLILESASTNQTSMYLCASSPRDRGHQPQHFGDGTRLSIL.